This T cell receptor (beta chain) was recovered during a study of T cell changes during pregnancy in multiple sclerosis. Germline values: CDR1 MNHEY, CDR2 SMNVEV (reference sequence). CDR3 size: 15 residues. Trimming cost V 3 bases and J 0 bases, with 9 bases left between them. Measured with immunoSEQ multiplex PCR; TCRdb has only the in-frame clones, and not every one. This sample has about 76,000 clones, with 92% found just once. The sample was peripheral blood, taken after pregnancy. This receptor was obtained from a female donor in good health, enrolled as a control in a pregnancy study. This rearrangement joins TRBV27 to TRBJ1-5; D is ambiguous. The CDR3 loop reads CASSLFGFSNQPQHF. Written as DNA, the CDR3 is TGTGCCAGCAGTTTGTTCGGTTTTAGCAATCAGCCCCAGCATTTT.